Listed here is a single T cell receptor (beta chain). V dropped 10 bases and J dropped 4; count of bases not matched to a gene: 9. Germline values: CDR1 MDHEN, CDR2 SYDVKM. The CDR3 is 14 amino acids. This entry comes from a study of shared clonotypes between healthy human individuals. Using immunoSEQ multiplex PCR, the repertoire was profiled, and TCRdb retains in-frame clones only, with some absent. The sample yields just over 2,000,000 clones, 90% to 95% seen once. The clonotype was recovered from a man between 18 and 29 years old in good health. Sequences were obtained from naive CD4+ T cells sorted from blood. Subset indicated: CD45RA+ positively selected. V and J are TRBV28 and TRBJ1-2, with 10 bases lining up with TRBD1. The CDR3 sequence is CATAMGQGSYGYTF. CDR3 in DNA: TGTGCCACCGCTATGGGACAGGGGTCCTATGGCTACACCTTC.